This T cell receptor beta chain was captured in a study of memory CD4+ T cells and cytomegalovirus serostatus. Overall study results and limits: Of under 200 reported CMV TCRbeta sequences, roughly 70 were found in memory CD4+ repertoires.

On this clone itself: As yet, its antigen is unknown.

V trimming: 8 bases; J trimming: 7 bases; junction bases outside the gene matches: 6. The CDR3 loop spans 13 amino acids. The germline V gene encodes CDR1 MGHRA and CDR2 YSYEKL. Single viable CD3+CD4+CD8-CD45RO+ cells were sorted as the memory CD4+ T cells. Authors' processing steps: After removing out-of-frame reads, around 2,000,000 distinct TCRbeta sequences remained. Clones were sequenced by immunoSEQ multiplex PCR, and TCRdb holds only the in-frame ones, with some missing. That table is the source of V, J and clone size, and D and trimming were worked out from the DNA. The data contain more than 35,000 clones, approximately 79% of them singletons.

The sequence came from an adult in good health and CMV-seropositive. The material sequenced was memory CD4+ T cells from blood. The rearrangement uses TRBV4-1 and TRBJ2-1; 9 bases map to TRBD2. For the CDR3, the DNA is TGCGCCAGCCGAGGGCTAGCGGGAAATGAGCAGTTCTTC. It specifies CASRGLAGNEQFF.